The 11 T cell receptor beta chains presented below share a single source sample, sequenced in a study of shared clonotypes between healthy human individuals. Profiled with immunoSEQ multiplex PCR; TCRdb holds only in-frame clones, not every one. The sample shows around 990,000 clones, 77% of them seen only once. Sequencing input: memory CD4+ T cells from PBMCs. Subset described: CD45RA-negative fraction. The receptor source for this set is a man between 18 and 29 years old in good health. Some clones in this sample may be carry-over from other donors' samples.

The CDR3 sequence: CASSERGGDTQYF. Here the CDR3 DNA reads TGTGCCAGCAGTGAAAGGGGTGGAGATACGCAGTATTTT. The gene calls are TRBV6-1 and TRBJ2-3, with a weak D call TRBD1 (5 bases). V lost 2 bases to trimming and J lost 5 bases, with 8 bases between them. The CDR3 runs to 13 residues. CDR1 is MNHNS, CDR2 SASEGT, per germline.

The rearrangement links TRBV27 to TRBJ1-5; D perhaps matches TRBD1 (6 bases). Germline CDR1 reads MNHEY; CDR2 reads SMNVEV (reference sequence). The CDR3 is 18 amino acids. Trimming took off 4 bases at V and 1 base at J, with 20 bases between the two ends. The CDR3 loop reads CASSYGGPGSGSNQPQHF. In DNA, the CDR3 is TGTGCCAGCAGTTATGGGGGGCCGGGGAGTGGGAGCAATCAGCCCCAGCATTTT.

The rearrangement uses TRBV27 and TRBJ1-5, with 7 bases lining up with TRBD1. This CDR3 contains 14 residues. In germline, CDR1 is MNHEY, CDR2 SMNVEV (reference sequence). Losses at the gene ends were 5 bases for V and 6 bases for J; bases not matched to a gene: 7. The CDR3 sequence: CASSHHDRVQPQHF. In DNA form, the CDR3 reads TGTGCCAGCAGTCATCATGACAGGGTTCAGCCCCAGCATTTT.

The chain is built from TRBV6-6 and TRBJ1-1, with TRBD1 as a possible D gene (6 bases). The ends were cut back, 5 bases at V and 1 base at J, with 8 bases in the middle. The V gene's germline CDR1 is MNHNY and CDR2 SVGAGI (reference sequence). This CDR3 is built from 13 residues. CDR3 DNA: TGTGCCAGCAGTCGAGGGGGGAACACTGAAGCTTTCTTT. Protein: CASSRGGNTEAFF.

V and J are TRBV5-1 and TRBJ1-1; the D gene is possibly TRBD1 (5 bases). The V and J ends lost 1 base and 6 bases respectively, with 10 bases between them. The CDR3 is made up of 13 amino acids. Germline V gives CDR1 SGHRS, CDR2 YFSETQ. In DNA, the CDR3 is TGCGCCAGCAGCTTGTTGCCGACAGCTGAAGCTTTCTTT. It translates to CASSLLPTAEAFF.

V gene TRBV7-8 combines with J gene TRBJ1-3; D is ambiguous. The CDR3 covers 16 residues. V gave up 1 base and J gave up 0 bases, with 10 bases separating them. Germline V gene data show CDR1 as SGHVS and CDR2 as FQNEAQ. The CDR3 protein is CASSLGGHSSGNTIYF. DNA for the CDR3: TGTGCCAGCAGCTTAGGGGGTCACAGCTCTGGAAACACCATATATTTT.

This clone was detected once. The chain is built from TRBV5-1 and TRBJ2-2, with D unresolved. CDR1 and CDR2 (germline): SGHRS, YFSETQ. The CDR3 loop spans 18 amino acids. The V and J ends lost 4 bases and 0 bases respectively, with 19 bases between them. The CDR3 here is CASSRLMRSDANTGELFF. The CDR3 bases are TGCGCCAGCAGCCGCCTGATGAGGTCCGACGCGAACACCGGGGAGCTGTTTTTT.

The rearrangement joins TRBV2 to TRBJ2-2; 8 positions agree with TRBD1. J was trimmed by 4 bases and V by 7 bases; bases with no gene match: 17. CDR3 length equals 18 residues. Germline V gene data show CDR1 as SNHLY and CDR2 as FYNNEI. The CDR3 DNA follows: TGTGCCAGCACCGGGACCCCATCAGGGGGCTGGGTCACCGGGGAGCTGTTTTTT. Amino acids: CASTGTPSGGWVTGELFF. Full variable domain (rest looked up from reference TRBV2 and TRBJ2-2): EPEVTQTPSHQVTQMGQEVILRCVPISNHLYFYWYRQILGQKVEFLVSFYNNEISEKSEIFDDQFSVERPDGSNFTLKIRSTKLEDSAMYFCASTGTPSGGWVTGELFFGEGSRLTVL.

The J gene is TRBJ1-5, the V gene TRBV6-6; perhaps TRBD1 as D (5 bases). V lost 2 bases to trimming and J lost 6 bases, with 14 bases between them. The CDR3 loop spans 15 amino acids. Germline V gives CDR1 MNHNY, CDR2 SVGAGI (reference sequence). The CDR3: CASSYAQGGAQPQHF. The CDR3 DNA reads TGTGCCAGCAGTTACGCCCAGGGAGGGGCTCAGCCCCAGCATTTT.

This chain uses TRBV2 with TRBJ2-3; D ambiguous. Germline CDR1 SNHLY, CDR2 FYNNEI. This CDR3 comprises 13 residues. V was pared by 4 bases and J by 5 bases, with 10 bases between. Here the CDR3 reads CASSVDVRDTQYF. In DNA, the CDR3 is TGTGCCAGCAGTGTGGATGTCCGAGATACGCAGTATTTT. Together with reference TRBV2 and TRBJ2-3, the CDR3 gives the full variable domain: EPEVTQTPSHQVTQMGQEVILRCVPISNHLYFYWYRQILGQKVEFLVSFYNNEISEKSEIFDDQFSVERPDGSNFTLKIRSTKLEDSAMYFCASSVDVRDTQYFGPGTRLTVL.

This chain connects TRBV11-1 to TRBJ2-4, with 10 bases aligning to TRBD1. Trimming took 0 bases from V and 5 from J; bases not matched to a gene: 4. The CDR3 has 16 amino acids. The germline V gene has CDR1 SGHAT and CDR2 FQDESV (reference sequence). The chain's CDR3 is CASSLATGGAQNIQYF. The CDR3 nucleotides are TGTGCCAGCAGCTTAGCGACAGGGGGCGCCCAAAACATTCAGTACTTC.